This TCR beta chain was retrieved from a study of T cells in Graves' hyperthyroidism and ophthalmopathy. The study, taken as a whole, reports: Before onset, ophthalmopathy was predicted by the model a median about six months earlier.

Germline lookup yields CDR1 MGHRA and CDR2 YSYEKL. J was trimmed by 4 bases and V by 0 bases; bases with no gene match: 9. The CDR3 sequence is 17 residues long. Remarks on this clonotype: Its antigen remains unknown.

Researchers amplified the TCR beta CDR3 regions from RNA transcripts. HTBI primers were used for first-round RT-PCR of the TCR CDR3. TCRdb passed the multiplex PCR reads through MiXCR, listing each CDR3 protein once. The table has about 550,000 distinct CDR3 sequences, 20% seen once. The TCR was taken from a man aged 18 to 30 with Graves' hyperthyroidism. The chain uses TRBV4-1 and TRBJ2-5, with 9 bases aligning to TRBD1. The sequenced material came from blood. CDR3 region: CASSQDVTGGLLETQYF. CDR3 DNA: TGCGCCAGCAGCCAAGACGTCACAGGGGGCCTTCTAGAGACCCAGTACTTC.